Reported below is one T cell receptor beta chain. Antigen specificity is unknown. The sample originates from a study of OX40 agonist ivuxolimab in advanced cancers. The overall study: Three patients got partial responses; one had hepatocellular carcinoma and two had cutaneous melanoma. Study-wide points: Determination of antigen specificity was not performed for the expanded peripheral T cells.

Germline CDR1 and CDR2: SGDLS and YYNGEE. This CDR3 has 13 residues. The junction had 3 bases not matched to a gene; V was cut back by 4 bases and J by 7 bases. The assay was immunoSEQ multiplex PCR, and TCRdb's table has in-frame clones only and misses some. The profile covers about 9,900 clones, with roughly 71% appearing a single time and around a quarter taken by the ten largest. This clonotype originated in an adult with an advanced solid tumor such as melanoma, head and neck, liver or kidney cancer. The material was CD4+ or CD8+ T cells sorted from blood, obtained in a trial of the OX40 agonist ivuxolimab. This sequence joins TRBV9 and TRBJ2-4; 9 nucleotides agree with TRBD1. In nucleotides, the CDR3 is TGTGCCAGCAGCACCGGGACAGGGAACATTCAGTACTTC. Translation: CASSTGTGNIQYF.